The T cell receptor beta chain described here comes from a study of T cell responses to AZD1222 COVID-19 vaccine. Study-level results: Just six AZD1222 recipients were seropositive at baseline.

Concerning this clone: Its target is unknown.

There are 15 residues in the CDR3. Germline V gene sequence: CDR1 SGHDN, CDR2 FVKESK. Unmatched junction bases numbered 13, after V lost 0 bases and J lost 14 bases. Repertoires were generated with immunoSEQ multiplex PCR, while TCRdb's copy carries only in-frame clones and drops some. The table includes roughly 45,000 clones, roughly 83% detected once. Pooled samples include second doses given at about 4 or 12 weeks. J is TRBJ1-2 and V is TRBV14; TRBD1 agrees at 9 bases. The TCR comes from an adult who received the AZD1222 COVID-19 vaccine. The starting material was peripheral blood, obtained 28 days after the second AZD1222 dose. The CDR3 protein is CASSQERNRGRPFTF. CDR3 DNA: TGTGCCAGCAGCCAAGAAAGGAACAGGGGGCGCCCATTTACCTTC.